This T cell receptor beta chain is drawn from a study of cytomegalovirus exposure and HLA in healthy donors. The germline CDR1 and CDR2 sequences are MNHNS and SASEGT. This CDR3 has 15 amino acids. With V trimmed by 4 bases and J by 4 bases, 6 bases remained unmatched. This clone was picked up one time. Its antigen is currently unknown. PCR amplification relied on 60 Vbeta primers (plus 13 Jbeta primers). Profiling relied on immunoSEQ multiplex PCR, and the TCRdb table lists in-frame clones only, not all of them. The sample yields about 180,000 clones, approximately 80% seen once. General observations from the study: Relative to the approximately 700-donor mean, N-insertions were reportedly fewer in an Asian-associated ancestry cluster in a later analysis.

J is TRBJ2-3 and V is TRBV6-1, with 9 nucleotides matching TRBD2. The sequenced material came from PBMCs. The origin of this receptor is a boy between 2 and 10 years old in good health and CMV-seronegative. The DNA for the CDR3 is TGTGCCAGCAGTGCTGCGGGGGGGCAGTCAGATACGCAGTATTTT. This sequence encodes CASSAAGGQSDTQYF.